The clone carrying this TCR beta chain showed up just a few times. The target antigen is unknown. The sample belongs to a study of T cell repertoires in cytomegalovirus infection. Study-level information: Selection of CMV epitopes for the study included recently identified HLA-C-restricted and well-studied HLA-B-restricted ones. Study results and limitations: HLA-C-restricted CMV clonotypes gave the most frequent clonotype in two of eight donors. Public TCR beta family frequency separated CMV-and-HLA carriers, including in an independent cohort.

From the reads, TCRdb called clonotypes with MiXCR, one entry per CDR3 protein. The data contain about 360,000 distinct CDR3 sequences, roughly 34% of them singletons. Germline V gives CDR1 LNHDA, CDR2 SQIVND (reference sequence). After removal of 5 bases from V and 3 bases from J, the junction contained 7 bases not matched to a gene. This CDR3 has 16 amino acids. This receptor was identified in a human donor in good health (CMV status not recorded). Some clones in this sample may be carry-over from other donors' samples. The rearrangement joins TRBV19 to TRBJ2-3; TRBD2 aligns across 11 bases. The sample was cultured PBMCs, taken from culture after CMV antigen stimulation. The CDR3 spells CASSDIAGGPTDTQYF. As DNA, the CDR3 is TGTGCCAGTAGTGACATAGCGGGAGGGCCGACAGATACGCAGTATTTT.